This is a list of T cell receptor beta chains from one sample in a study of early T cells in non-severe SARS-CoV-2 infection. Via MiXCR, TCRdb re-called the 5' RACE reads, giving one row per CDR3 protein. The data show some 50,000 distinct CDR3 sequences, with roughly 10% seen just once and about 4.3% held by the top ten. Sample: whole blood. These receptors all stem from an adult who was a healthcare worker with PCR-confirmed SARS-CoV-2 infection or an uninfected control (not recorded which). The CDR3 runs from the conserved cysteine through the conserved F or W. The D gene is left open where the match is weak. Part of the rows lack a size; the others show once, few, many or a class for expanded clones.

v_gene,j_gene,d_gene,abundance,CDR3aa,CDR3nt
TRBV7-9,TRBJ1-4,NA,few,CASRDANEKLFF,TGTGCCAGCCGTGACGCCAATGAAAAACTGTTTTTT
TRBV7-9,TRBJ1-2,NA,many,CASSSGQYYGYTF,TGTGCCAGCAGCTCCGGACAGTACTATGGCTACACCTTC
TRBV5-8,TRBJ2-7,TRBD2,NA,CASSLERGLRGQYF,TGTGCCAGCAGCTTGGAGCGGGGCCTGCGGGGGCAGTACTTC
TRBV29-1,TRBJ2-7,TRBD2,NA,CSVDSGSYEQYF,TGCAGCGTTGATAGCGGGAGTTACGAGCAGTACTTC
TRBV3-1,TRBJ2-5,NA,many,CASSQDVGGGMETQYF,TGTGCCAGCAGCCAAGATGTCGGAGGGGGCATGGAGACCCAGTACTTC
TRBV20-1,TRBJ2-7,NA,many,CSAREPGRNYEQYF,TGCAGTGCTAGAGAGCCAGGGCGGAACTACGAGCAGTACTTC
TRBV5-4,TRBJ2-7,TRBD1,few,CASSLIGQGNEQYF,TGTGCCAGCAGCCTTATTGGACAGGGGAACGAGCAGTACTTC
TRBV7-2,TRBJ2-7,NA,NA,CASSLLTPSRRSYEQYF,TGTGCCAGCAGCCTCTTAACCCCGTCGCGGAGATCCTACGAGCAGTACTTC
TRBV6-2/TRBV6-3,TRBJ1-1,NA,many,CASSYGWITENTEAFF,TGTGCCAGCAGTTACGGCTGGATCACCGAGAACACTGAAGCTTTCTTT
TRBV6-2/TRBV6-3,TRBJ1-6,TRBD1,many,CASKMRTGDNSPLHF,TGTGCCAGCAAAATGAGGACAGGAGATAATTCACCCCTCCACTTT
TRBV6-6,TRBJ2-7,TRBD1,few,CASSRKGQGSSDEQYF,TGTGCCAGCAGCCGAAAGGGACAGGGGTCTTCCGACGAGCAGTACTTC
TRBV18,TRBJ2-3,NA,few,CASSQGRQSSGDTQYF,TGTGCCAGCTCACAGGGACGCCAGTCGAGCGGAGATACGCAGTATTTT
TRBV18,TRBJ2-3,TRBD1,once,CASSPLPGQGFTDTQYF,TGTGCCAGCTCACCCCTTCCGGGACAGGGTTTCACAGATACGCAGTATTTT
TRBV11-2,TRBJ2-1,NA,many,CASSLVNEQFF,TGTGCCAGCAGCTTAGTCAATGAGCAGTTCTTC
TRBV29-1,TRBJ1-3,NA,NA,CSVTKGVERGNTIYF,TGCAGCGTTACTAAAGGGGTGGAACGGGGAAACACCATATATTTT
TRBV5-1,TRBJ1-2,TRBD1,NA,CASSPPDRANGYTF,TGCGCCAGCAGCCCCCCGGACAGGGCGAATGGCTACACCTTC
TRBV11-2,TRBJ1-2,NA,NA,CASSSRPTANYGYTF,TGTGCCAGCAGCTCAAGACCGACAGCTAACTATGGCTACACCTTC
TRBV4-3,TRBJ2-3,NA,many,CASSQVGSDTQYF,TGCGCCAGCAGCCAAGTTGGCAGCGATACGCAGTATTTT
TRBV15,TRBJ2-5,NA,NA,CATSRGQQETQYF,TGTGCCACCAGCAGAGGCCAGCAAGAGACCCAGTACTTC
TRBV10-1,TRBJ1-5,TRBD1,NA,CASPIDREDQPQHF,TGCGCCAGCCCGATCGACAGGGAGGATCAGCCCCAGCATTTT
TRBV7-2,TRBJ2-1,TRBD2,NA,CASSWGLAKNNEQFF,TGTGCCAGCAGCTGGGGACTAGCGAAAAACAATGAGCAGTTCTTC
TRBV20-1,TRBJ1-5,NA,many,CSASGWGQRHF,TGCAGTGCTAGTGGGTGGGGACAAAGGCATTTT
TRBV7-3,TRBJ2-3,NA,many,CASSRGNTDTQYF,TGTGCCAGCAGCAGGGGGAACACAGATACGCAGTATTTT
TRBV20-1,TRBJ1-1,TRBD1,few,CSARRAGGNTEAFF,TGCAGTGCTAGAAGGGCAGGGGGTAACACTGAAGCTTTCTTT
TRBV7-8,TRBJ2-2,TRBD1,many,CASSPKRQGNTGELFF,TGTGCCAGCAGCCCAAAAAGACAGGGGAACACCGGGGAGCTGTTTTTT
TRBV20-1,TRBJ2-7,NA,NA,CSAIEGVGYEQYF,TGCAGTGCTATAGAGGGGGTGGGCTACGAGCAGTACTTC
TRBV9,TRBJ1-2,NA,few,CASSAAGAFYYGYTF,TGTGCCAGCAGCGCGGCGGGCGCATTCTACTATGGCTACACCTTC
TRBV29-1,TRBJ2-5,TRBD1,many,CSVERGGPYQYF,TGCAGCGTTGAGAGAGGGGGCCCTTACCAGTACTTC
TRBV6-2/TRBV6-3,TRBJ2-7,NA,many,CASTHAGDTYEQYF,TGTGCCAGCACCCACGCCGGCGATACCTACGAGCAGTACTTC
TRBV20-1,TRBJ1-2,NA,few,CSARASFDSYYGYTF,TGCAGTGCTAGAGCAAGCTTCGACAGTTACTATGGCTACACCTTC
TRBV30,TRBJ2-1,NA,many,CAWSPWGNEQFF,TGTGCCTGGAGTCCCTGGGGGAATGAGCAGTTCTTC
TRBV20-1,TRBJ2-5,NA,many,CSASITSLGETQYF,TGCAGTGCCAGCATAACTAGTTTGGGAGAGACCCAGTACTTC
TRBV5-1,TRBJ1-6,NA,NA,CASSVATYNSPLHF,TGCGCCAGCAGCGTCGCGACGTATAATTCACCCCTCCACTTT
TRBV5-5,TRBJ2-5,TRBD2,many,CASSLVAGALQETQYF,TGTGCCAGCAGCTTAGTAGCGGGGGCGCTCCAAGAGACCCAGTACTTC
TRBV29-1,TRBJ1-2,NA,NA,CSVRLPSNYGYTF,TGCAGCGTCCGCCTCCCTTCTAACTATGGCTACACCTTC
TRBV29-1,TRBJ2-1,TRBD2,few,CSVVPSSGKYNEQFF,TGCAGCGTTGTTCCCTCTAGCGGGAAATACAATGAGCAGTTCTTC
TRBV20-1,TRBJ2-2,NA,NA,CSARAGPGELFF,TGCAGTGCTAGAGCTGGGCCCGGGGAGCTGTTTTTT
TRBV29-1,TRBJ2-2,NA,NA,CSVGGNTGELFF,TGCAGCGTTGGAGGGAACACCGGGGAGCTGTTTTTT
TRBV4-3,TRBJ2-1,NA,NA,CASSQDVGVSYNEQFF,TGCGCCAGCAGCCAAGATGTGGGGGTATCCTACAATGAGCAGTTCTTC
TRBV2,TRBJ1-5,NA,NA,CASRPGRNNQPQHF,TGTGCCAGCAGGCCGGGACGGAACAATCAGCCCCAGCATTTT
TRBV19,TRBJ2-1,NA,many,CASSTRVHEQFF,TGTGCCAGTAGTACCAGGGTACATGAGCAGTTCTTC
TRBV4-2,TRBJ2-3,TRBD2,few,CASSQGTSGLLTDTQYF,TGTGCCAGCAGCCAAGGGACTAGCGGGCTTCTTACAGATACGCAGTATTTT
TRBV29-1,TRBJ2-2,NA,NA,CSGGEAGELFF,TGCAGCGGAGGGGAGGCCGGGGAGCTGTTTTTT
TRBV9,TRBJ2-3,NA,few,CASSVAGSDTQYF,TGTGCCAGCAGCGTAGCGGGGTCAGATACGCAGTATTTT
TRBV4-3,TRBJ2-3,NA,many,CASSQDQGDPSTDTQYF,TGCGCCAGCAGCCAAGATCAAGGCGACCCTAGCACAGATACGCAGTATTTT
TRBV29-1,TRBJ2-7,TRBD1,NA,CSVALGTRTGYEQYF,TGCAGCGTTGCCCTAGGTACCCGGACAGGGTACGAGCAGTACTTC
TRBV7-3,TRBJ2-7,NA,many,CASSHRESEQYF,TGTGCCAGCAGCCACAGGGAGTCCGAGCAGTACTTC
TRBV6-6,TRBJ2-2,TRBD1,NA,CASSTSPGQGPKKTGELFF,TGTGCCAGCAGTACCTCCCCGGGACAGGGTCCCAAAAAGACCGGGGAGCTGTTTTTT
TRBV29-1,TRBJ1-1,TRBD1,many,CSVPAGGRTEAFF,TGCAGCGTTCCGGCAGGGGGCAGGACTGAAGCTTTCTTT
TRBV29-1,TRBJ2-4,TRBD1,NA,CSVGHRGLFCIQYF,TGCAGCGTTGGTCACAGGGGGCTTTTTTGCATTCAGTACTTC
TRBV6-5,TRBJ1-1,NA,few,CASSYPPTEAFF,TGTGCCAGCAGTTACCCCCCCACTGAAGCTTTCTTT